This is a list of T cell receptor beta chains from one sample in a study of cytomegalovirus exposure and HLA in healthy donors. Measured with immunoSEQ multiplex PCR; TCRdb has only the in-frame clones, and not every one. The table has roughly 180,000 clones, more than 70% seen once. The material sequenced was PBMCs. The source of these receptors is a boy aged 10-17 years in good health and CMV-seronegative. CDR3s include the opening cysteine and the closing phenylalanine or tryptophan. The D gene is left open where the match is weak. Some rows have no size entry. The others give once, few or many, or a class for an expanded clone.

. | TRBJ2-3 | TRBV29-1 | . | CSVEETHHLVTDTQYF | TGCAGCGTTGAAGAAACCCATCATCTAGTCACAGATACGCAGTATTTT
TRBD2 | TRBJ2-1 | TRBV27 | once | CASSPAGGSYNEQFF | TGTGCCAGCAGTCCAGCGGGGGGCTCCTACAATGAGCAGTTCTTC
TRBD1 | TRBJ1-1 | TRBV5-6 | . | CASSGGTGGLEAFF | TGTGCCAGCAGCGGAGGGACAGGGGGCCTTGAAGCTTTCTTT
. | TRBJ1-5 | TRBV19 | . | CASTEDSYQPQHF | TGTGCCAGTACTGAGGACAGCTATCAGCCCCAGCATTTT
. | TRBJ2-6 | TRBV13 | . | CASSPGASGANVLTF | TGTGCCAGCAGCCCGGGAGCCTCTGGGGCCAACGTCCTGACTTTC
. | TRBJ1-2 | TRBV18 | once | CASSTGQTKLFYGYTF | TGTGCCAGCTCAACCGGACAGACTAAACTCTTCTATGGCTACACCTTC
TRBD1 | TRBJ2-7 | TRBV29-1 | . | CSVGFLGQGSEQYF | TGCAGCGTTGGATTCCTGGGACAGGGGAGCGAGCAGTACTTC
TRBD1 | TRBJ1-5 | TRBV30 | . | CAWSDGTGGQPQHF | TGTGCCTGGAGTGACGGGACAGGGGGCCAGCCCCAGCATTTT
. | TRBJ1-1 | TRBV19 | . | CASSIGGLNTEAFF | TGTGCCAGTAGTATAGGGGGCCTGAACACTGAAGCTTTCTTT
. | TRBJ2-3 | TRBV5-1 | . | CASSLSAGNKGDTQYF | TGCGCCAGCAGCTTGTCGGCTGGGAACAAGGGGGATACGCAGTATTTT
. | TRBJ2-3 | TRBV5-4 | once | CASSIARRDTQYF | TGTGCCAGCAGCATAGCGAGGAGAGATACGCAGTATTTT
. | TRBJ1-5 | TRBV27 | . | CASSLVVSQPQHF | TGTGCCAGCAGTTTAGTTGTCTCGCAGCCCCAGCATTTT
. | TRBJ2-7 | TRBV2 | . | CASKRDTSLPEQYF | TGTGCCAGCAAACGGGACACCTCACTTCCTGAGCAGTACTTC
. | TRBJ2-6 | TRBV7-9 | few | CASSSPGFSGANVLTF | TGTGCCAGCAGCTCCCCTGGCTTCTCTGGGGCCAACGTCCTGACTTTC
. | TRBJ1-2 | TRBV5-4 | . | CASSRLGDNYGYTF | TGTGCCAGCAGCCGGTTGGGCGATAACTATGGCTACACCTTC
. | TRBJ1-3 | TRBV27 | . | CASSLTGLAGNTIYF | TGTGCCAGCAGTTTAACAGGGCTGGCAGGAAACACCATATATTTT
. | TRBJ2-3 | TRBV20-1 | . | CSQGKTDTQYF | TGCAGTCAGGGGAAGACAGATACGCAGTATTTT
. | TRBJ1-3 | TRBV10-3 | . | CAISESTGGISGNTIYF | TGTGCCATCAGTGAGTCGACAGGAGGCATCTCTGGAAACACCATATATTTT
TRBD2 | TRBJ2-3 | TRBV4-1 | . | CASSQGRGGPDTQYF | TGCGCCAGCAGCCAGGGCCGGGGGGGCCCAGATACGCAGTATTTT
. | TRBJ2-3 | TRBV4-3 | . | CASIRGVDTLITDTQYF | TGCGCCAGCATACGTGGAGTCGATACTTTAATCACAGATACGCAGTATTTT
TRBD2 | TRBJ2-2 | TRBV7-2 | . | CASSPYLAGDVGELFF | TGTGCCAGCAGCCCCTATTTAGCGGGGGATGTCGGGGAGCTGTTTTTT
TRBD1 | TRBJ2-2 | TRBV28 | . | CASIRDRVDTGELFF | TGTGCCAGCATCCGGGACAGGGTGGACACCGGGGAGCTGTTTTTT
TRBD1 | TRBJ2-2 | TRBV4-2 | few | CASSQSGTGNTGELFF | TGTGCCAGCAGCCAATCCGGGACAGGGAACACCGGGGAGCTGTTTTTT
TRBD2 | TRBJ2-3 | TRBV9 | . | CASSVEGRGDTQYF | TGTGCCAGCAGCGTAGAAGGGCGGGGGGATACGCAGTATTTT
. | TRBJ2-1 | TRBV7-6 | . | CASSFSSQMSSYNEQFF | TGTGCCAGCAGCTTCTCTAGCCAAATGAGCTCCTACAATGAGCAGTTCTTC
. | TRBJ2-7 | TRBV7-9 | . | CASSPLRDYEQYF | TGTGCCAGCAGCCCCCTTCGAGACTACGAGCAGTACTTC
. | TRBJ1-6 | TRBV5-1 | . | CASRENFSYNSPLHF | TGCGCCAGCAGGGAGAACTTCTCCTATAATTCACCCCTCCACTTT
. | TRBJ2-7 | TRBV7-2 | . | CASSLDGGRIYEQYF | TGTGCCAGCAGCTTAGATGGGGGGAGAATCTACGAGCAGTACTTC
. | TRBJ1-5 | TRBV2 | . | CASNAFHSPGPQHF | TGTGCCAGCAATGCTTTCCACAGCCCCGGGCCCCAGCATTTT
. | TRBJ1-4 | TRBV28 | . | CASSFIEGGKLFF | TGTGCCAGCAGTTTTATCGAGGGAGGAAAACTGTTTTTT
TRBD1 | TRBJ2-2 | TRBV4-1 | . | CASSQRQGATLNTGELFF | TGCGCCAGCAGCCAGAGACAGGGGGCCACGTTAAACACCGGGGAGCTGTTTTTT
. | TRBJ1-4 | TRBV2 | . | CASKRDTQEKLFF | TGTGCCAGCAAACGGGACACCCAAGAAAAACTGTTTTTT
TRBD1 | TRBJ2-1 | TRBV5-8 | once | CASGWGRTGFRNEQFF | TGTGCCAGCGGTTGGGGTCGGACAGGGTTTCGCAATGAGCAGTTCTTC
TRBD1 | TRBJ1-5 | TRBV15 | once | CATSLGQGNQPQHF | TGTGCCACCAGCCTCGGACAGGGGAATCAGCCCCAGCATTTT
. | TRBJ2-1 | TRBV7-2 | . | CASSLGRASNEQFF | TGTGCCAGCAGCTTGGGCAGGGCCTCCAATGAGCAGTTCTTC
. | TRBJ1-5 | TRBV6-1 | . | CASSETGQRNQPQHF | TGTGCCAGCAGTGAAACAGGGCAGCGCAATCAGCCCCAGCATTTT
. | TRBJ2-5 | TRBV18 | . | CASSPFLPGPPAGETQYF | TGTGCCAGCTCACCCTTCCTACCCGGGCCCCCCGCGGGAGAGACCCAGTACTTC
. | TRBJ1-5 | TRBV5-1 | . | CASSFFGGQPQHF | TGCGCCAGCAGCTTTTTTGGGGGCCAGCCCCAGCATTTT
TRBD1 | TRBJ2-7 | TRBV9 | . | CASSVAGQGYEQYF | TGTGCCAGCAGCGTAGCGGGACAGGGCTACGAGCAGTACTTC
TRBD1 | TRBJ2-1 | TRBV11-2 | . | CASSSTKGGGEQFF | TGTGCCAGCAGCTCTACAAAAGGGGGCGGTGAGCAGTTCTTC
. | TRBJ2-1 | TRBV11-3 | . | CASSPGREYNEQFF | TGTGCCAGCAGCCCCGGACGGGAATACAATGAGCAGTTCTTC
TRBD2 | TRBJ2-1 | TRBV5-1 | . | CASSPGLVNEQFF | TGCGCCAGCAGTCCGGGACTAGTTAATGAGCAGTTCTTC
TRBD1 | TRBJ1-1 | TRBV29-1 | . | CSVAQGPEAFF | TGCAGCGTGGCACAGGGGCCTGAAGCTTTCTTT
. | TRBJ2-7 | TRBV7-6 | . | CASSLGPGVAYEQYF | TGTGCCAGCAGCTTAGGCCCTGGAGTAGCCTACGAGCAGTACTTC
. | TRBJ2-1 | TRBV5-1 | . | CASSFSGQASYNEQFF | TGCGCCAGCAGCTTCTCTGGGCAGGCCTCCTACAATGAGCAGTTCTTC
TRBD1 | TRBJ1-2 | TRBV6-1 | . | CASSEAQGARGYTF | TGTGCCAGCAGTGAAGCGCAGGGGGCGCGGGGCTACACCTTC
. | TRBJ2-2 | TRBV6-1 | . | CASTPGQTNTGELFF | TGTGCCAGCACCCCGGGACAAACGAACACCGGGGAGCTGTTTTTT